This T cell receptor (beta chain) was documented in a study of siplizumab effects on memory and regulatory T cells. Sequencing used immunoSEQ multiplex PCR; TCRdb keeps in-frame clones, though not all of them. The table lists tens of thousands of clones, approximately 95% of them singletons. Overall study results and limits: Solely a minor proportion of alloreactive clones could be assigned to unstimulated subsets. Siplizumab produced a significant reduction in alloreactive sequences that were traceable to unstimulated CD4+ memory cells.

In germline, CDR1 is MNHNY, CDR2 SVGAGI (reference sequence). V lost 8 bases and J 7 bases, leaving 14 bases between the germline ends. The CDR3 covers 13 residues. This clone was seen more than once but under ten times. What it binds is not known. The V call is TRBV6-6, the J call TRBJ2-2; D is undetermined. This clonotype was sampled from a human donor in good health. The sequencing sample was made of CD8+ T cells sorted from blood. The CDR3 region has the DNA TGTGCCAGCGGCTCCCAGTCCGTCGGGGAGCTGTTTTTT. Its translation: CASGSQSVGELFF.